Below, 2 T cell receptor beta chains from the same sample are listed, as sequenced in a study of graft-versus-host responses after intestinal transplantation. The repertoire was sequenced with immunoSEQ multiplex PCR; TCRdb's copy has only in-frame clones and lacks some. The table shows 75,000 to 95,000 clones, with 85% to 95% occurring only once. No cognate antigen is known for these TCRs. Here the sequenced sample was unstimulated CD4+ T cells sorted from spleen or lymph node cells, taken before transplant. The receptor source for this set is a human donor who was the organ donor for an intestinal transplant.

The chain links TRBV6-1 to TRBJ2-2; the match to TRBD2 covers 11 bases. CDR1 MNHNS and CDR2 SASEGT come from the germline V gene. The ends lost 9 bases at V and 5 bases at J; junction bases unmatched: 8. The CDR3 sequence is 15 residues long. CDR3 nucleotide sequence: TGTGCCAGTTCTACCGGGACTAGCGGTACCGGGGAGCTGTTTTTT. It codes for CASSTGTSGTGELFF.

A remark on this clone: The identical CDR3 is also encoded by other nucleotide sequences in the sample. CDR3 nucleotide sequence: TGTGCCAGCAGCTTAGAGGGGGCAGGGACTGAAGCTTTCTTT. This codes for CASSLEGAGTEAFF. This chain links TRBV7-9 with TRBJ1-1, with 7 bases aligning to TRBD1. Trimming at V came to 1 base and at J to 5 bases, leaving 4 bases not matched to a gene. Germline V lookup: CDR1 SEHNR, CDR2 FQNEAQ (reference sequence). This CDR3 region has 14 residues.